This TCR beta chain was observed in a study of beta chain features in type 1 diabetes. Study-level results: Any HLA type influence on TCRB rearrangement was left unresolved here. In every one of the four CD4+ subsets, TCRB CDR3s were moderately but significantly shorter in Type 1 diabetes patients.

Expressed TCRB transcripts got sequenced, as all isolated RNA was reverse transcribed. Regulatory, naive and central memory T cell samples averaged approximately 3.8 million reads. Sequenced by immunoSEQ multiplex PCR; TCRdb stores in-frame clones only, minus some. The data contain around 40,000 clones, about 51% of them singletons. The J segment lost 2 bases and the V segment lost 8 bases, leaving 8 bases of the junction unmatched. The germline V gene encodes CDR1 SGHTA and CDR2 FQGNSA. The CDR3 contains 16 residues. Comments on this clone: Its antigen is not known.

This rearrangement joins TRBV7-2 to TRBJ2-1, with 11 bases that match TRBD1. The clonotype originates from a woman between 18 and 30 years old in good health. The sequenced sample was Tregs from blood. The CDR3: CASGQGDRGTYNEQFF. CDR3 DNA sequence: TGTGCCAGCGGCCAAGGGGACAGGGGGACCTACAATGAGCAGTTCTTC.